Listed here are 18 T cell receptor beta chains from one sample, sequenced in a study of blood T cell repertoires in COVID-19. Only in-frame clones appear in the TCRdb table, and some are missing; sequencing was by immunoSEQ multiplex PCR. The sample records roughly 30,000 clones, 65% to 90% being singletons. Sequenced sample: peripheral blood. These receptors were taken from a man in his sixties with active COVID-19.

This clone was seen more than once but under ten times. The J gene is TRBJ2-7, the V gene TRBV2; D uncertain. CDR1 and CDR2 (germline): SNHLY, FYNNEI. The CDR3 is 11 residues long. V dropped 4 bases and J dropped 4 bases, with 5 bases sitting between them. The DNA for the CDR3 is TGTGCCAGCAGTGTTTCATACGAGCAGTACTTC. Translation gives CASSVSYEQYF.

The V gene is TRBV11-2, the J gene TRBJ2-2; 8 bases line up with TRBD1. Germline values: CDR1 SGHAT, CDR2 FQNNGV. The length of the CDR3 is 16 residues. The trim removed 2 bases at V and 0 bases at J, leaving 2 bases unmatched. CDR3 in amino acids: CASSLRGQANTGELFF. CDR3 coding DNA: TGTGCCAGCAGCTTAAGGGGACAGGCGAACACCGGGGAGCTGTTTTTT.

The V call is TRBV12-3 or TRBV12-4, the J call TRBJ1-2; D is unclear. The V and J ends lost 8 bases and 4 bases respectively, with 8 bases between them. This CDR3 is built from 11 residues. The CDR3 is CASQQVYGYTF. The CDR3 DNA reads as TGTGCCAGCCAGCAGGTCTATGGCTACACCTTC.

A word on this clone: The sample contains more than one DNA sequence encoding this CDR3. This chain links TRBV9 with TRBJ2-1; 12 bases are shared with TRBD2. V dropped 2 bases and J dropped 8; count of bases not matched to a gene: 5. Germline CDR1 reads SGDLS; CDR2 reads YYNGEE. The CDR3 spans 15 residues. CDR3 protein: CASSVTSGSGHEQFF. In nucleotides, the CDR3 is TGTGCCAGCAGCGTGACTAGCGGGAGTGGGCATGAGCAGTTCTTC.

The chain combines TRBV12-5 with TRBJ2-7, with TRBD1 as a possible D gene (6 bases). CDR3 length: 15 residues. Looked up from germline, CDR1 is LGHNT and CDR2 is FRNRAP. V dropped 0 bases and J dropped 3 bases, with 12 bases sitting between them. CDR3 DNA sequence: TGTGCTAGTGGTTTGGTACAGGGTAGATACTACGAGCAGTACTTC. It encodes CASGLVQGRYYEQYF.

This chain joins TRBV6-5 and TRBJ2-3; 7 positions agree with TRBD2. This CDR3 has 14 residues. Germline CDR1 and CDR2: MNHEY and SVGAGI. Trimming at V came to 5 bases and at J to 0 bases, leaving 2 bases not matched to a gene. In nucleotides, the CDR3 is TGTGCCAGCAGTCACGGGGGGAGCACAGATACGCAGTATTTT. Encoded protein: CASSHGGSTDTQYF.

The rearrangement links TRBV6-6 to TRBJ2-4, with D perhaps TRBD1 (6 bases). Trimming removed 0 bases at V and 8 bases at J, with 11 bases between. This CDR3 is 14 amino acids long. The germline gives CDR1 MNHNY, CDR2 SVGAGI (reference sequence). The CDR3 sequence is CASSYSDSRDIQYF. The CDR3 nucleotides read TGTGCCAGCAGTTACTCGGACAGTAGGGACATTCAGTACTTC.

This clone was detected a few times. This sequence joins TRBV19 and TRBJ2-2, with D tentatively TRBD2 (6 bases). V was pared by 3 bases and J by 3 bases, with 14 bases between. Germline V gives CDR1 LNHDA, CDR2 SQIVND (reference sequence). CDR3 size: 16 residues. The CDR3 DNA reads TGTGCCAGTAGTATCCGGGGACTGAGTGACACCGGGGAGCTGTTTTTT. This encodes CASSIRGLSDTGELFF.

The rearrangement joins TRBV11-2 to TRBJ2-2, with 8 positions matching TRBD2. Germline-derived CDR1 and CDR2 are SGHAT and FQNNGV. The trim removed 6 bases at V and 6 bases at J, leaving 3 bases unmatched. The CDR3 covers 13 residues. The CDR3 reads CASRPGLAGELFF. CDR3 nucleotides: TGTGCCAGCAGACCGGGACTAGCCGGGGAGCTGTTTTTT.

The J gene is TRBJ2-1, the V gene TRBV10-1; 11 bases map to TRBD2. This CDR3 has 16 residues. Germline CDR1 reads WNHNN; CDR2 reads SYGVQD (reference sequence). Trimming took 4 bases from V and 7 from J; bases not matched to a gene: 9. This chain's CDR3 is CASSAGTSGRGNEQFF. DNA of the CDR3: TGCGCCAGCAGTGCCGGTACTAGCGGGAGAGGGAATGAGCAGTTCTTC.

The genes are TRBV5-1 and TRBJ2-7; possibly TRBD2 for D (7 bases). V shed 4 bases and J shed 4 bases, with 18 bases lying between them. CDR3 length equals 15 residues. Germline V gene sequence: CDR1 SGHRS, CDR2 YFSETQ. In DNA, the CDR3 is TGCGCCAGCAGCCCCTTAGGGGGAGGGCCGTACGAGCAGTACTTC. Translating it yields CASSPLGGGPYEQYF.

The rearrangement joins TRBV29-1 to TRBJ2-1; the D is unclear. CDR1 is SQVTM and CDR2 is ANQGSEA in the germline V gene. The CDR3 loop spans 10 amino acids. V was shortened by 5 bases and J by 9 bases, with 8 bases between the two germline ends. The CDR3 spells CSVLALEQFF. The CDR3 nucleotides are TGCAGCGTTTTGGCCCTTGAGCAGTTCTTC.

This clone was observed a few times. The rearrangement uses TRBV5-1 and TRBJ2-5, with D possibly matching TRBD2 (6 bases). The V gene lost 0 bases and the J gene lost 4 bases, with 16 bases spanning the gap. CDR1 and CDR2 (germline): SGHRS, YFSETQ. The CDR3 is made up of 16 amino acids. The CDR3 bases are TGCGCCAGCAGCTTGGCCGTAACGGGAGCGGGAGAGACCCAGTACTTC. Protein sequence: CASSLAVTGAGETQYF.

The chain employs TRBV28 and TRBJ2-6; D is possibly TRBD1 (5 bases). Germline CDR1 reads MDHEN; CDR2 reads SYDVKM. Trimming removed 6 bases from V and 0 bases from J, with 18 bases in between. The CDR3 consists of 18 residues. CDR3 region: CASSRLGVSASGANVLTF. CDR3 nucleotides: TGTGCCAGCAGCCGGTTAGGGGTTAGTGCCTCTGGGGCCAACGTCCTGACTTTC.

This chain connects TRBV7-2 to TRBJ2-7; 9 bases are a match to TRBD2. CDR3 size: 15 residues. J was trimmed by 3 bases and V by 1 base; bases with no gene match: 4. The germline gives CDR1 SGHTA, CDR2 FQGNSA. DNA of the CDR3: TGTGCCAGCAGCTTAGTCGCGGGAGGGAACTACGAGCAGTACTTC. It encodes CASSLVAGGNYEQYF.

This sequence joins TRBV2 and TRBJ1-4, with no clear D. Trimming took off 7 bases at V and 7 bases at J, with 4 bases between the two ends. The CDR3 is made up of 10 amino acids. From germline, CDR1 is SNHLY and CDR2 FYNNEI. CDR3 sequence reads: CASTGEKLFF. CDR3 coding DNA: TGTGCCAGCACGGGTGAAAAACTGTTTTTT.

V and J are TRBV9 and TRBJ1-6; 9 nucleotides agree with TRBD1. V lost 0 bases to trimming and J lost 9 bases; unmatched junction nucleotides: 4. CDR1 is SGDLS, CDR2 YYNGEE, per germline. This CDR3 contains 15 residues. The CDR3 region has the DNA TGTGCCAGCAGCGTAGGAACAGGGGGCAGTTCACCCCTCCACTTT. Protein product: CASSVGTGGSSPLHF.

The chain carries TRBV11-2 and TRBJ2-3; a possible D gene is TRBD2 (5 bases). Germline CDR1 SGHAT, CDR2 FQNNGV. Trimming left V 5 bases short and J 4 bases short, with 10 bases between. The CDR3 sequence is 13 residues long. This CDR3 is CASSPREADTQYF. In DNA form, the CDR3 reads TGTGCCAGCAGCCCCCGGGAAGCAGATACGCAGTATTTT.